This T cell receptor beta chain is drawn from a study of naive and memory T cell subsets. Cells stained for CD3, CD4, CD8, CD45RA, CD27 and viability were sorted into four CD45RA/CD27 subsets. General study points: Diversity fell and Gini index rose from naive through CM, EM, EMRA.

An equimolar mix of two oligonucleotides served as the beta constant-region primer for TRBC1 and TRBC2. An oligonucleotide with the SP2 primer and a 12-nucleotide UMI was ligated to the cDNA 3' end. TCRdb used MiXCR to reprocess the UMI-ligation and nested PCR reads, holding one entry per CDR3 protein. The sample shows 150,000 or so distinct CDR3 sequences, approximately 15% of them seen only once. A few counts support this clonotype. Its antigen is undetermined. Germline-derived CDR1 and CDR2 are SQVTM and ANQGSEA. This CDR3 has 14 residues. The ends were cut back, 6 bases at V and 3 bases at J, with 17 bases in the middle.

The chain carries TRBV29-1 and TRBJ1-1; D gene uncertain. The receptor was derived from a human donor in good health. The specimen sequenced was naive CD4+ T cells from blood. The chain's CDR3 is CSVLPLREDTEAFF. The DNA for the CDR3 is TGCAGCGTCTTACCACTACGGGAGGACACTGAAGCTTTCTTT.